This T cell receptor beta chain was recovered during a study of blood T cell repertoires in COVID-19. For the study at large: Whether acute or convalescent, the COVID-19 samples came from the United States, Italy and Spain.

Per the original methods: It was from reference gene primer amplification that nucleated cell counts were estimated. TCRdb's copy holds only in-frame clones and misses some; the assay was immunoSEQ multiplex PCR. V, J and clone size were drawn from that table, and D and trimming were deduced from the DNA. The sample includes some 150,000 clones, about 90% of them seen just once. Germline V gene lookup returns CDR1 LNHDA and CDR2 SQIVND (reference sequence). The CDR3 has 13 amino acids. The junction had 4 bases not matched to a gene; V was cut back by 5 bases and J by 8 bases. This sequence originates from a woman at least 80 years old with acute or convalescent COVID-19. The V call is TRBV19, the J call TRBJ1-4, with 8 bases identical to TRBD1. The specimen sequenced was peripheral blood. The DNA for the CDR3 is TGTGCCAGTAGTGTGGGACAGGTAGAAAAACTGTTTTTT. Amino acids: CASSVGQVEKLFF.